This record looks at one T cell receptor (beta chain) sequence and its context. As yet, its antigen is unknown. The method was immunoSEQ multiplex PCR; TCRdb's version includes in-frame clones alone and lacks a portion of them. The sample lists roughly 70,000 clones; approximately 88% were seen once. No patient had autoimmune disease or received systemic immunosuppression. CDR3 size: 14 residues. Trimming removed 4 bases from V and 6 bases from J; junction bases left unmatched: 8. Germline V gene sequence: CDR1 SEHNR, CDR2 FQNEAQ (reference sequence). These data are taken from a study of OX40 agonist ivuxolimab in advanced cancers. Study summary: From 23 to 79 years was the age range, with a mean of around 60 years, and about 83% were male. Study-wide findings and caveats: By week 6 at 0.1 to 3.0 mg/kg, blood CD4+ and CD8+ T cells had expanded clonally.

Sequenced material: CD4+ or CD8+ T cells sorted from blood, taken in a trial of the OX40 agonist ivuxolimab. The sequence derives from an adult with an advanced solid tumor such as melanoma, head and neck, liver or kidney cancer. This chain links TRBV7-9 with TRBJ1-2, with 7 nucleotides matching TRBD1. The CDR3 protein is CASSYSSTGDGYTF. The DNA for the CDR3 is TGTGCCAGCAGCTACTCGTCAACAGGGGATGGCTACACCTTC.